This TCR beta chain emerged from a study of CD8 T cells in Susac syndrome. Germline V gene sequence: CDR1 SQVTM, CDR2 ANQGSEA. The CDR3 totals 13 residues. V lost 3 bases and J lost 3; bases outside the gene matches: 5. Reverse transcription of roughly 0.5 to 1 ug RNA was carried out with random hexamers. TCRdb itself ran the immunoSEQ multiplex PCR reads through MiXCR, one entry per CDR3 protein. The sample includes around 79,000 distinct CDR3 sequences, approximately 94% of them seen just once. The rearrangement joins TRBV29-1 to TRBJ2-7; 7 nucleotides align to TRBD1. The material sequenced was CD8+ T cells from PBMCs. The source is a human donor with Susac syndrome. The CDR3 reads CSVDLAGGYEQYF. The CDR3 region has the DNA TGCAGCGTTGATTTGGCAGGGGGCTACGAGCAGTACTTC.